This TCR beta chain was documented in a study of cytomegalovirus exposure and HLA in healthy donors. Whole-study findings and limits: Overall, roughly 170 TCR beta chains were annotated as cytomegalovirus-associated.

60 Vbeta and 13 Jbeta primers were used in PCR. Here immunoSEQ multiplex PCR was the method, and the copy in TCRdb shows in-frame clones only, minus some. The repertoire holds about 120,000 clones, over 70% seen once, with 8.5% to 10% in the top ten. The germline V gene encodes CDR1 SQVTM and CDR2 ANQGSEA. V was clipped by 4 bases and J by 4 bases, with 19 bases between them. This CDR3 spans 15 amino acids. To note about this clone: Its target is unknown.

This clonotype was obtained from a female donor in good health and CMV-seropositive. Sequenced material: PBMCs. The chain recombines TRBV29-1 with TRBJ2-5, with D maybe TRBD2 (5 bases). The CDR3 loop is CSVGIGTLGRETQYF. The CDR3 DNA follows: TGCAGCGTTGGGATCGGTACCCTAGGGAGAGAGACCCAGTACTTC.